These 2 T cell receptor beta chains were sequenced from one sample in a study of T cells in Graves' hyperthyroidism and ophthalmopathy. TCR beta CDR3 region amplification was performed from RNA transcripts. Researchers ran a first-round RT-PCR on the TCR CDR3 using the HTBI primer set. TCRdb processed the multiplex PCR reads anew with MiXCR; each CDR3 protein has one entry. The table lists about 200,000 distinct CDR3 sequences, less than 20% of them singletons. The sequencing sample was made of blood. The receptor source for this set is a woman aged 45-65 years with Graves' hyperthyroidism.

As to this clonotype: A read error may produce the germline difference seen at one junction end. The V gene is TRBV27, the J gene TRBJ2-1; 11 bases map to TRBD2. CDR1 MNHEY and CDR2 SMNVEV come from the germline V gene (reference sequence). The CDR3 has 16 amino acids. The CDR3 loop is CATSAPASGGLNEQFF. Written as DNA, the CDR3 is TGTGCCACCAGTGCCCCCGCTAGCGGGGGGCTCAATGAGCAGTTCTTC.

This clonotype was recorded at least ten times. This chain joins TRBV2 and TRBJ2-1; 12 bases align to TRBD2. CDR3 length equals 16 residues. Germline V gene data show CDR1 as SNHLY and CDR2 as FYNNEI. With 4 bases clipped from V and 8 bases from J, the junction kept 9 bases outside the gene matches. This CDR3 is CASSGPSGRVIDEQFF. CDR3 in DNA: TGTGCCAGCAGTGGACCTAGCGGGAGGGTTATCGATGAGCAGTTCTTC.